Following are 15 T cell receptor beta chains from one sample sequenced in a study of T cell responses to AZD1222 COVID-19 vaccine. The data were produced by immunoSEQ multiplex PCR, yet TCRdb's version contains in-frame clones alone and is incomplete. The repertoire has under 250,000 clones, more than 85% of them found once; the top ten carry 1%. The specimen comprised peripheral blood, sampled on day 0 of MenACWY control vaccination. The receptors derive from an adult in good health.

The sample holds one count of this clone. The chain carries TRBV19 and TRBJ1-2; 7 nucleotides align to TRBD1. The J segment lost 2 bases and the V segment lost 3 bases, leaving 6 bases of the junction unmatched. CDR1 and CDR2 from the germline V gene are LNHDA and SQIVND (reference sequence). The length of the CDR3 is 15 residues. CDR3 amino acids: CASSIQGQKNYGYTF. The CDR3 nucleotides read TGTGCCAGTAGTATTCAGGGACAGAAAAACTATGGCTACACCTTC.

The sample holds a few counts of this clone. CDR3 in amino acids: CASRYRDTEAFF. The CDR3 bases are TGTGCCAGCAGATATAGGGACACTGAAGCTTTCTTT. The chain links TRBV6-6 to TRBJ1-1; no clear D gene. Trimming removed 6 bases from V and 3 bases from J, with 8 bases in between. Germline V gene lookup returns CDR1 MNHNY and CDR2 SVGAGI (reference sequence). The CDR3 loop spans 12 amino acids.

V is TRBV3-1 (or the pseudogene TRBV3-2) and J is TRBJ1-1, with unresolved D. Germline values: CDR1 LGHDT, CDR2 YNNKEL (reference sequence). Trimming took 1 base from V and 0 from J, leaving 12 bases between them. CDR3 size: 16 residues. The CDR3 nucleotides read TGTGCCAGCAGCCAAGGATTGACACCAATGAACACTGAAGCTTTCTTT. It is translated as CASSQGLTPMNTEAFF.

The rearrangement links TRBV18 to TRBJ2-3; D not resolved. CDR3 size: 12 residues. Trimming pared 3 bases from V and 6 bases from J, leaving 7 bases between. CDR1 and CDR2 (germline): KGHSH, LQKENI. This CDR3 is CASSPFSDTQYF. The CDR3 DNA is TGTGCCAGCTCACCCTTTTCCGATACGCAGTATTTT.

The chain carries TRBV19 and TRBJ1-6; weak D call: TRBD1 (5 bases). V gave up 5 bases and J gave up 10 bases, with 12 bases separating them. The germline gives CDR1 LNHDA, CDR2 SQIVND (reference sequence). The CDR3 runs 13 residues. This CDR3 is CASSWRGASPLHF. Written as DNA, the CDR3 is TGTGCCAGTAGTTGGAGGGGAGCGTCACCCCTCCACTTT.

The J gene is TRBJ1-2, the V gene TRBV4-3; 9 bases are shared with TRBD1. The CDR3 is 14 amino acids. The J segment lost 6 bases and the V segment lost 4 bases, leaving 6 bases of the junction unmatched. The germline V gene encodes CDR1 LGHNA and CDR2 YSLEER. CDR3 bases: TGCGCCAGCAGCCCCTTGGGACAGGGAAATGGCTACACCTTC. This encodes CASSPLGQGNGYTF.

This clone appeared once. V usage is TRBV6-5 and J usage is TRBJ1-1, with D possibly being TRBD1 (5 bases). V was cut by 6 bases and J by 10 bases, with 15 bases left in between. This CDR3 region has 12 residues. The germline gives CDR1 MNHEY, CDR2 SVGAGI. DNA for the CDR3: TGTGCCAGCAGACAACTCCAGGGTGCAGCTTTCTTT. It codes for CASRQLQGAAFF.

The chain uses TRBV7-3 and TRBJ2-7, with D tentatively TRBD1 (5 bases). The CDR3 loop spans 14 amino acids. V was clipped by 5 bases and J by 2 bases, with 13 bases between them. Germline CDR1 reads SGHTA; CDR2 reads FQGTGA. The CDR3 bases are TGTGCCAGCAGCATCTCCTTAGGGGCCTACGAGCAGTACTTC. Amino acids: CASSISLGAYEQYF.

The chain couples TRBV6-4 to TRBJ2-3, with D perhaps TRBD2 (5 bases). The V and J ends lost 2 bases and 3 bases respectively, with 9 bases between them. Germline CDR1 and CDR2: MRHNA and SNTAGT. The CDR3 is 14 amino acids. This CDR3 reads CASSDSGATDTQYF. In nucleotides, the CDR3 is TGTGCCAGCAGTGACAGCGGAGCGACAGATACGCAGTATTTT.

V is TRBV6-5 and J is TRBJ1-5, with D hard to call. CDR3 length: 15 residues. Germline V gene lookup returns CDR1 MNHEY and CDR2 SVGAGI. Trimming took off 0 bases at V and 4 bases at J, with 10 bases between the two ends. DNA of the CDR3: TGTGCCAGCAGTTACTCTCCGAAGGGAAATCAGCCCCAGCATTTT. Protein sequence: CASSYSPKGNQPQHF.

The chain recombines TRBV9 with TRBJ1-1; 7 nucleotides line up with TRBD1. The trim removed 4 bases at V and 10 bases at J, leaving 13 bases unmatched. The CDR3 totals 14 residues. The germline V gene encodes CDR1 SGDLS and CDR2 YYNGEE. In DNA form, the CDR3 reads TGTGCCAGCAGCACCTCGACAGGGCCCTCGCGAGCTTTCTTT. Protein product: CASSTSTGPSRAFF.

J is TRBJ2-1 and V is TRBV4-2; 8 bases are a match to TRBD2. V lost 0 bases to trimming and J lost 6 bases; unmatched junction nucleotides: 7. Germline CDR1 reads LGHNA; CDR2 reads YNFKEQ. The CDR3 sequence is 16 residues long. The CDR3 here is CASSQEAGASGNEQFF. The CDR3 DNA is TGTGCCAGCAGCCAAGAAGCGGGGGCCTCGGGCAATGAGCAGTTCTTC.

V usage is TRBV3-1 (or the pseudogene TRBV3-2) and J usage is TRBJ1-2; D is unresolved. This CDR3 is 13 amino acids long. Trimming shortened V by 0 bases and J by 4 bases, and 6 bases separated the two germline ends. Germline V gene data show CDR1 as LGHDT and CDR2 as YNNKEL (reference sequence). CDR3: CASSQDYVYGYTF. The CDR3 region has the DNA TGTGCCAGCAGCCAAGATTACGTCTATGGCTACACCTTC.

This CDR3 reads CASRPTTVTHYGYTF. DNA for the CDR3: TGTGCCAGCAGACCCACGACAGTTACCCACTATGGCTACACCTTC. The chain carries TRBV2 and TRBJ1-2; maybe TRBD1 (5 bases). From germline, CDR1 is SNHLY and CDR2 FYNNEI. V was cut by 6 bases and J by 3 bases, with 17 bases left in between. The CDR3 contains 15 residues.

The chain links TRBV27 to TRBJ2-3; 14 nucleotides align to TRBD2. The J segment lost 4 bases and the V segment lost 6 bases, leaving 12 bases of the junction unmatched. The CDR3 extends over 18 amino acids. Looked up from germline, CDR1 is MNHEY and CDR2 is SMNVEV (reference sequence). The CDR3 sequence: CASSRILTSGGVSDTQYF. DNA of the CDR3: TGTGCCAGCAGCCGCATACTGACTAGCGGGGGGGTATCAGATACGCAGTATTTT.